The 20 T cell receptor beta chains below come from one sample, sequenced in a study of T cell responses to AZD1222 COVID-19 vaccine. Sequenced by immunoSEQ multiplex PCR; TCRdb stores in-frame clones only, minus some. The table lists some 90,000 clones, around 90% of them singletons, with roughly 15% in the top ten. Material: peripheral blood, obtained on day 0 of AZD1222 vaccination. The origin of the receptors is an adult in good health.

V is TRBV5-5 and J is TRBJ1-5; a possible D gene is TRBD1 (6 bases). The V gene lost 4 bases and the J gene lost 4 bases, with 12 bases spanning the gap. Germline V gene data show CDR1 as SGHKS and CDR2 as YYEKEE (reference sequence). The length of the CDR3 is 14 residues. This CDR3 reads CASSPGTLNQPQHF. The DNA of the CDR3 is TGTGCCAGCAGCCCGGGGACATTAAATCAGCCCCAGCATTTT.

The chain combines TRBV2 with TRBJ1-6, with 7 positions matching TRBD1. The J segment lost 8 bases and the V segment lost 7 bases, leaving 11 bases of the junction unmatched. Germline-derived CDR1 and CDR2 are SNHLY and FYNNEI. This CDR3 has 15 amino acids. As DNA, the CDR3 is TGTGCCAGCACGCCGACAGGGAGCATAGATTCACCCCTCCACTTT. The encoded protein is CASTPTGSIDSPLHF.

This clone was found once. The CDR3 loop is CASSPTSGTVLGEQFF. CDR3 coding DNA: TGCGCCAGCAGCCCGACTAGCGGGACGGTTTTGGGTGAGCAGTTCTTC. The rearrangement uses TRBV5-1 and TRBJ2-1; 11 nucleotides align to TRBD2. The ends lost 4 bases at V and 9 bases at J; junction bases unmatched: 12. Germline CDR1 and CDR2: SGHRS and YFSETQ. The CDR3 runs 16 residues.

This clone was counted only a few times. V gene TRBV14 combines with J gene TRBJ1-6, with D possibly being TRBD1 (6 bases). The germline V and J ends were trimmed by 0 bases and 10 bases, with 16 bases remaining between them. There are 16 residues in the CDR3. From germline, CDR1 is SGHDN and CDR2 FVKESK. CDR3 protein: CASSQEVWGTWSPLHF. CDR3 in DNA: TGTGCCAGCAGCCAAGAGGTGTGGGGGACATGGTCACCCCTCCACTTT.

A single count supports this clone. The chain uses TRBV4-2 and TRBJ1-2; D unresolved. V lost 0 bases, J lost 4 bases, and 12 bases lay in between. This CDR3 spans 15 amino acids. The V gene's germline CDR1 is LGHNA and CDR2 YNFKEQ. The CDR3 spells CASSQEYGWSYGYTF. The DNA for the CDR3 is TGTGCCAGCAGCCAAGAATACGGATGGAGCTATGGCTACACCTTC.

The chain is built from TRBV5-1 and TRBJ2-3, with unresolved D. The V end was cut by 4 bases, the J end by 6 bases, with 12 bases between. The germline V gene encodes CDR1 SGHRS and CDR2 YFSETQ. This CDR3 spans 13 amino acids. CDR3 DNA sequence: TGCGCCAGCAGCCAGACCGTCACCGATACGCAGTATTTT. Translation: CASSQTVTDTQYF.

The chain combines TRBV5-1 with TRBJ1-2; D gene uncertain. The CDR3 covers 14 residues. CDR1 and CDR2 from the germline V gene are SGHRS and YFSETQ. V lost 4 bases, J lost 4 bases, and 14 bases lay in between. The CDR3 protein is CASSLSIVSYGYTF. CDR3 sequence (DNA): TGCGCCAGCAGCCTCTCAATCGTTAGCTATGGCTACACCTTC.

The rearrangement uses TRBV30 and TRBJ2-7; no clear D gene. The CDR3 is 14 residues long. Trimming cost V 1 base and J 5 bases, with 15 bases left between them. Germline V gene lookup returns CDR1 GTSNPN and CDR2 SVGIG (reference sequence). CDR3 residues: CAWSGLKKWNEQYF. CDR3 coding DNA: TGTGCCTGGAGTGGGTTAAAGAAGTGGAACGAGCAGTACTTC.

The J gene is TRBJ2-1, the V gene TRBV5-1; TRBD1 matches 10 bases. The CDR3 consists of 15 residues. Unmatched junction bases numbered 7, after V lost 4 bases and J lost 6 bases. Germline-derived CDR1 and CDR2 are SGHRS and YFSETQ. CDR3 residues: CASSALGDRGNEQFF. The CDR3 DNA is TGCGCCAGCAGCGCTCTTGGGGACAGGGGCAATGAGCAGTTCTTC. Full variable domain (outside the CDR3, taken from reference TRBV5-1 and TRBJ2-1): KAGVTQTPRYLIKTRGQQVTLSCSPISGHRSVSWYQQTPGQGLQFLFEYFSETQRNKGNFPGRFSGRQFSNSRSEMNVSTLELGDSALYLCASSALGDRGNEQFFGPGTRLTVL.

The rearrangement uses TRBV5-1 and TRBJ2-5; possibly TRBD2 for D (5 bases). The ends were cut back, 1 base at V and 4 bases at J, with 8 bases in the middle. Looked up from germline, CDR1 is SGHRS and CDR2 is YFSETQ. The length of the CDR3 is 13 residues. The CDR3 DNA follows: TGCGCCAGCAGCTTGTGGAGCGGAGAGACCCAGTACTTC. Its protein product is CASSLWSGETQYF.

J is TRBJ2-5 and V is TRBV4-2; TRBD1 matches 7 bases. There are 19 residues in the CDR3. J gave up 1 base and V 0 bases, and 14 bases lay outside the gene matches. The germline CDR1 and CDR2 sequences are LGHNA and YNFKEQ. CDR3 loop: CASSQEVASSGGIQETQYF. The CDR3 nucleotides are TGTGCCAGCAGCCAAGAGGTGGCTTCGTCAGGGGGTATCCAAGAGACCCAGTACTTC.

This chain links TRBV18 with TRBJ1-6; D gene uncertain. Germline-derived CDR1 and CDR2 are KGHSH and LQKENI. The CDR3 spans 13 residues. V lost 5 bases and J 7 bases, leaving 9 bases between the germline ends. CDR3 nucleotides: TGTGCCAGCTCAGTCGACTTAAATTCACCCCTCCACTTT. It encodes CASSVDLNSPLHF.

The V call is TRBV7-8, the J call TRBJ2-5, with D unresolved. This CDR3 region has 12 residues. V lost 5 bases to trimming and J lost 3 bases, with 7 bases between them. CDR1 SGHVS and CDR2 FQNEAQ come from the germline V gene. In nucleotides, the CDR3 is TGTGCCAGCAGCCGATTCAAAGAGACCCAGTACTTC. It translates to CASSRFKETQYF.

CDR3 in DNA: TGTGCCAGCAGCCAAGTTGACAGTTCCTATGGCTACACCTTC. Translating it yields CASSQVDSSYGYTF. The chain couples TRBV14 to TRBJ1-2; D may be TRBD1 (5 bases). The germline V gene encodes CDR1 SGHDN and CDR2 FVKESK. Trimming took 1 base from V and 4 from J, leaving 10 bases between them. The CDR3 sequence is 14 residues long.

CDR3 sequence reads: CSASGQAVQPQHF. The CDR3 nucleotides are TGCAGTGCTAGTGGTCAGGCGGTTCAGCCCCAGCATTTT. V gene TRBV20-1 combines with J gene TRBJ1-5; no clear D. Between the trimmed V and J ends, which lost 3 bases and 6 bases, there was a span of 12 bases. Germline loops: CDR1 DFQATT, CDR2 SNEGSKA (reference sequence). The CDR3 totals 13 residues.

This clone was found a few times. The chain has TRBV5-6 and TRBJ1-1; TRBD1 matches 7 bases. The germline V gene has CDR1 SGHDT and CDR2 YYEEEE. The V gene end was trimmed by 4 bases and the J gene end by 4 bases; junction bases not matched to a gene: 7. The CDR3 covers 14 residues. CDR3 protein: CASSPTGIGTEAFF. The CDR3 nucleotides read TGTGCCAGCAGCCCGACAGGGATTGGCACTGAAGCTTTCTTT.

J is TRBJ2-1 and V is TRBV3-1 (or the pseudogene TRBV3-2); 12 bases agree with TRBD2. This CDR3 spans 15 amino acids. Germline V gives CDR1 LGHDT, CDR2 YNNKEL (reference sequence). The junction had 3 bases not matched to a gene; V was cut back by 1 base and J by 8 bases. CDR3 in amino acids: CASSQGLAGVDEQFF. The CDR3 DNA follows: TGTGCCAGCAGCCAAGGACTAGCGGGAGTAGATGAGCAGTTCTTC.

Worth noting for this clone: Other DNA sequences in the same sample also yield this CDR3. The chain is built from TRBV12-3 or TRBV12-4 and TRBJ1-1, with unresolved D. The CDR3 is 13 amino acids. V lost 6 bases and J lost 1, with 9 bases in between. CDR3 loop: CASSLGKNTEAFF. CDR3 DNA sequence: TGTGCCAGCAGCCTTGGAAAGAACACTGAAGCTTTCTTT.

The V and J genes are TRBV6-5 and TRBJ1-2; D is unresolved. Per the germline V gene, CDR1 is MNHEY and CDR2 is SVGAGI. The CDR3 is 15 amino acids. Trimming removed 0 bases from V and 4 bases from J, with 12 bases in between. The CDR3 is CASSYSPGRSYGYTF. CDR3 nucleotide sequence: TGTGCCAGCAGTTACTCTCCCGGACGGAGCTATGGCTACACCTTC.

The chain links TRBV2 to TRBJ1-1; D is unresolved. This CDR3 has 13 residues. The germline CDR1 and CDR2 sequences are SNHLY and FYNNEI. Here the CDR3 reads CGYSRELNTEAFF. CDR3 in DNA: TGTGGCTACTCAAGGGAGTTGAACACTGAAGCTTTCTTT.